The rows below give T cell receptor beta chains drawn from one sample of a study of blood T cell repertoires in COVID-19. Assay used: immunoSEQ multiplex PCR; TCRdb lists only in-frame clones, some missing. Here the sample spans about 160,000 clones, around nine tenths being singletons. Source material: peripheral blood. The receptors come from an older woman with COVID-19, enrolled during active disease. The CDR3 runs from the conserved cysteine through the conserved F or W. Fields, in order: D gene, clone size, V gene, J gene, CDR3 DNA, CDR3 protein. The D gene is left open where the match is weak. Clone size appears in some rows only: once, few, many, or a class for an expanded clone.

NA	once	TRBV13	TRBJ1-1	TGTGCCAGCAGTAACACCCGGGACACTGAAGCTTTCTTT	CASSNTRDTEAFF
TRBD1	NA	TRBV4-1	TRBJ1-1	TGCGCCAGCAGCCAAAGGACAGGCCGCGTGGGCTCATGGAACACTGAAGCTTTCTTT	CASSQRTGRVGSWNTEAFF
NA	NA	TRBV6-1	TRBJ1-4	TGTGCCAGCAGTGAACTACAGGGAGAGAATGAAAAACTGTTTTTT	CASSELQGENEKLFF
TRBD1	NA	TRBV28	TRBJ1-2	TGTGCCAGCAGGACCGGGACAGGGCATGGCTACACCTTC	CASRTGTGHGYTF
TRBD1	NA	TRBV7-3	TRBJ1-2	TGTGCCAGCAGCCAAGGGACAGGGAGTGGCTACACCTTC	CASSQGTGSGYTF
TRBD2	NA	TRBV30	TRBJ2-3	TGTGCCTACCACCGGACTAGCGATTACACAGATACGCAGTATTTT	CAYHRTSDYTDTQYF
NA	NA	TRBV5-5	TRBJ2-7	TGTGCCAGCAGCTTGGACGTAGCCCTCTACGAGCAGTACTTC	CASSLDVALYEQYF
NA	few	TRBV7-8	TRBJ1-3	TGTGCCAGCAGCCCGCCTGGCGGGCGCTCTGGAAACACCATATATTTT	CASSPPGGRSGNTIYF
TRBD1	NA	TRBV2	TRBJ1-2	TGTGCCAGCAGTGAGACAGGGTCCGACTATGGCTACACCTTC	CASSETGSDYGYTF
TRBD2	NA	TRBV3-1/TRBV3-2	TRBJ2-5	TGTGCCAGCAGCCCCCGGGGGGGGCAAGAGACCCAGTACTTC	CASSPRGGQETQYF
TRBD2	once	TRBV7-2	TRBJ2-1	TGTGCCAGCAGCTCACATCTCCTTAGCGGGGGGGCATACAATGAGCAGTTCTTC	CASSSHLLSGGAYNEQFF
TRBD1	NA	TRBV9	TRBJ1-3	TGTGCCAGCAGCGCCCACAGGGGCTCTGGAAACACCATATATTTT	CASSAHRGSGNTIYF
NA	NA	TRBV10-1	TRBJ2-7	TGCGCCAGTGTTCTAAGACGGTCGGGAGAGCAGTACTTC	CASVLRRSGEQYF
NA	NA	TRBV5-5	TRBJ1-1	TGTGCCAGCAGGAACGAATTTGGTAGGCACAGAAACACTGAAGCTTTCTTT	CASRNEFGRHRNTEAFF
TRBD2	NA	TRBV24-1	TRBJ2-5	TGTGCCACCAGTGATTTGGGTCGGGGGGGCGCGAGGAGAGAGACCCAGTACTTC	CATSDLGRGGARRETQYF
NA	NA	TRBV5-1	TRBJ2-5	TGCGCCAGCAGCTTGGCTACGGGGGTGGGAGAGACCCAGTACTTC	CASSLATGVGETQYF
TRBD1	NA	TRBV6-1	TRBJ2-7	TGTGCCAGCAGTGAAACCGGGACAGGGGGCTACGAGCAGTACTTC	CASSETGTGGYEQYF
TRBD1	NA	TRBV7-2	TRBJ1-5	TGTGCCAGCAGCTTATCGGGCGGGACAGCGAATCAGCCCCAGCATTTT	CASSLSGGTANQPQHF
NA	few	TRBV29-1	TRBJ1-6	TGCAGCGTCCGGGAGTCAGACTCACCCCTCCACTTT	CSVRESDSPLHF
NA	NA	TRBV5-4	TRBJ2-3	TGTGCCCCCGGGGGTCCCAGCACAGATACGCAGTATTTT	CAPGGPSTDTQYF
NA	NA	TRBV9	TRBJ1-2	TGTGCCAGCAGCGCTTACCTAACAGTGAACTATGGCTACACCTTC	CASSAYLTVNYGYTF
NA	NA	TRBV28	TRBJ1-5	TGTGCCAGCAGTTCCGGCGGGGATGGCAATCAGCCCCAGCATTTT	CASSSGGDGNQPQHF
TRBD1	NA	TRBV29-1	TRBJ1-1	TGCAGCGTTGCGGGGGACAGTAGTAAGAACACTGAAGCTTTCTTT	CSVAGDSSKNTEAFF
TRBD1	NA	TRBV5-6	TRBJ1-2	TGTGCCAGCAGCTTGGGGGACAGAAACTATGGCTACACCTTC	CASSLGDRNYGYTF
NA	NA	TRBV5-1	TRBJ2-5	TGCGCCAGCAGCCCGGTTGGCGGTGGACAAGAGACCCAGTACTTC	CASSPVGGGQETQYF
TRBD2	NA	TRBV19	TRBJ2-3	TGTGCCAGTAGTGAGAGCGGGACTAGCACAGATACGCAGTATTTT	CASSESGTSTDTQYF
NA	NA	TRBV3-1/TRBV3-2	TRBJ1-2	TGTGCCAGCAGCCATACCGACCAAGCTAGGTCTGGCTACACCTTC	CASSHTDQARSGYTF
NA	NA	TRBV5-1	TRBJ1-5	TGCGCCAGCAGCGACTCAGGGTTATCTGGTCAGCCCCAGCATTTT	CASSDSGLSGQPQHF
NA	NA	TRBV5-4	TRBJ2-5	TGTGCCAGCAGCTTGGTGGGCGGGCTAGAGTGGGAGACCCAGTACTTC	CASSLVGGLEWETQYF
NA	NA	TRBV18	TRBJ2-3	TGTGCCAGCTCGGGGCAGTTCAGCACAGATACGCAGTATTTT	CASSGQFSTDTQYF
TRBD2	NA	TRBV4-1	TRBJ2-1	TGCGCCAGCAGCCAAGATCAGTATGGGACTAAGCAGTTCTTC	CASSQDQYGTKQFF
TRBD1	NA	TRBV5-4	TRBJ1-6	TGTGCCAGCAGCACCGGACAGGGATATAATTCACCCCTCCACTTT	CASSTGQGYNSPLHF
NA	NA	TRBV3-1/TRBV3-2	TRBJ1-1	TGTGCCAGCAGCGGCCTGAACACTGAAGCTTTCTTT	CASSGLNTEAFF
NA	NA	TRBV6-4	TRBJ1-3	TGTGCCAGCAGTGAGGTAGCCGTAAACGACTCTGGAAACACCATATATTTT	CASSEVAVNDSGNTIYF
NA	NA	TRBV19	TRBJ2-1	TGTGCCAGTAGGACAATACGTGGGGAGCAGTTCTTC	CASRTIRGEQFF
TRBD1	NA	TRBV5-1	TRBJ1-1	TGCGCCAGCAGCTGGACAGGGGGACCCACTGAAGCTTTCTTT	CASSWTGGPTEAFF
NA	NA	TRBV3-1/TRBV3-2	TRBJ2-7	TGTGCCAGCAGCCAAGAATCAGGGCAGGAGTACTACGAGCAGTACTTC	CASSQESGQEYYEQYF
NA	few	TRBV5-1	TRBJ1-2	TGCGCCAGCAGCTTGACTCGGACACAGTCTAACTATGGCTACACCTTC	CASSLTRTQSNYGYTF
TRBD1	few	TRBV18	TRBJ1-3	TGTGCCAGCTCACAACCGGGACAGGGATCTGGAAACACCATATATTTT	CASSQPGQGSGNTIYF
TRBD2	NA	TRBV7-9	TRBJ2-3	TGTGCCAGCAGCTTAGTTAGCGGGGTGGATACGCAGTATTTT	CASSLVSGVDTQYF
TRBD1	few	TRBV11-2	TRBJ1-3	TGTGCCAGCAGCTTAGCTACGGGACAGGGGTCCGGAAACACCATATATTTT	CASSLATGQGSGNTIYF
TRBD2	NA	TRBV10-3	TRBJ2-1	TGTGCCATCAGTGATCCTAGCGGGGTAGAGCAGTTCTTC	CAISDPSGVEQFF
TRBD1	NA	TRBV5-6	TRBJ2-1	TGTGCCAGCAGCTCGGACAGGGGATACAATGAGCAGTTCTTC	CASSSDRGYNEQFF
TRBD1	NA	TRBV6-5	TRBJ1-2	TGTGCCAGCAGCTATGACAGGGCGCCCTATGGCTACACCTTC	CASSYDRAPYGYTF
NA	NA	TRBV28	TRBJ1-2	TGTGCCAGCAGTTTAGGAGGACAGACATCTCGGAACAACTTC	CASSLGGQTSRNNF
TRBD1	NA	TRBV19	TRBJ1-4	TGTGCCAGTAGTCCGGGACAGGGGGTGAATGAAAAACTGTTTTTT	CASSPGQGVNEKLFF
NA	NA	TRBV5-6	TRBJ2-5	TGTGCCAGCAGCTTGGGACAGCTAGTCCAAGAGACCCAGTACTTC	CASSLGQLVQETQYF
TRBD2	NA	TRBV7-3	TRBJ2-1	TGTGCCAGCAGCTTAACAGCGGGGGTTTACAATGAGCAGTTCTTC	CASSLTAGVYNEQFF
TRBD1	NA	TRBV7-8	TRBJ2-1	TGTGCCAGCAGCTCCCGGCCCGGGACAGGGGTTTACAATGAGCAGTTCTTC	CASSSRPGTGVYNEQFF
NA	NA	TRBV7-2	TRBJ2-7	TGTGCCAGCACCCATGGGGGGGCAGGGGACTACGAGCAGTACTTC	CASTHGGAGDYEQYF
NA	NA	TRBV12-3/TRBV12-4	TRBJ1-5	TGTGCCAGCAGTTTTAATGAGAATCAGCCCCAGCATTTT	CASSFNENQPQHF
NA	NA	TRBV5-4	TRBJ1-6	TGTGCCAGCAGCCCCGGCGTGACAGAGAATTCACCCCTCCACTTT	CASSPGVTENSPLHF
NA	NA	TRBV29-1	TRBJ1-5	TGCAGCGTGCGTAACCTTAATCAGCCCCAGCATTTT	CSVRNLNQPQHF